These 10 T cell receptor delta chains share one sample of origin, sequenced in a study of gamma-delta T cells after stem cell transplantation. TCRdb re-called the RT-PCR reads with CATT. Among more than 10,000 delta-chain clones listed, roughly 1.3% were seen once. Sequencing was done on a sample of gamma-delta T cells. The origin of the receptors is a human donor. It is not recorded whose cells these are; they may come from a transplant donor.

The genes are TRDV2 and TRDJ1; 13 nucleotides line up with TRDD3. The CDR3 sequence is 23 residues long. With V trimmed by 3 bases and J by 1 base, 25 bases remained unmatched. The germline V gene has CDR1 GEAIGNYY and CDR2 EKD. The CDR3 coding sequence is TGTGCCTGTGACCCAGTACTGGGGGATACGCGGGAAGGTTACCATCAAGGCACCGATAAACTCATCTTT. Protein product: CACDPVLGDTREGYHQGTDKLIF.

The chain links TRDV2 to TRDJ1, with 12 bases matching TRDD3. The CDR3 runs 17 residues. With 3 bases clipped from V and 5 bases from J, the junction kept 12 bases outside the gene matches. Looked up from germline, CDR1 is GEAIGNYY and CDR2 is EKD. The CDR3, as DNA: TGTGCCTGTGACCCCCTACTGGGGGATACTAAGGAGGATAAACTCATCTTT. It yields the protein CACDPLLGDTKEDKLIF.

This clone was seen a few times. A single base is all that separates this from a far larger clone, so a read error is likely. The chain joins TRDV2 to TRDJ1; D possibly corresponds to TRDD3 (6 bases). The CDR3 loop spans 16 amino acids. The germline gives CDR1 GEAIGNYY, CDR2 EKD. The CDR3 region is CACDTVGDRGTDKLTF. DNA for the CDR3: TGTGCCTGTGACACCGTCGGGGATCGAGGGACCGATAAACTCACCTTT.

Worth noting for this clone: One base separates it from a far larger clone, so it is likely a read error. In the same sample, other DNA sequences code for this CDR3. The chain joins TRDV2 to TRDJ1, with 7 bases lining up with TRDD3. CDR1 and CDR2 (germline): GEAIGNYY, EKD. The CDR3 extends over 15 amino acids. CDR3 DNA: TGTGCCTGCGACAGTCTGGGGGGCCGCCTCGATAAACTCATCTTT. It translates to CACDSLGGRLDKLIF.

With respect to this clone: A much larger clone lies one base from this, so it may be a read error. Other DNA sequences in the sample encode the same CDR3. The chain is built from TRDV2 and TRDJ1; 7 bases are a match to TRDD3. This CDR3 is built from 14 residues. Germline V CDR1 and CDR2: GEAIGNYY, EKD. J gave up 4 bases and V 7 bases, and 11 bases lay outside the gene matches. Here the CDR3 DNA reads TGTGCCTGCGACTCCGTACTGGGGAGCGATAAACTCATCTTT. This codes for CACDSVLGSDKLIF.

This clone was found many times. The sample has other DNA sequences that encode this CDR3 too. The chain couples TRDV2 to TRDJ1; 8 nucleotides agree with TRDD3. CDR3 length: 14 amino acids. Germline V lookup: CDR1 GEAIGNYY, CDR2 EKD. V trimming: 3 bases; J trimming: 2 bases; junction bases outside the gene matches: 4. This chain's CDR3 is CACDRLGGTDKLIF. The CDR3 nucleotides read TGTGCCTGTGACCGACTGGGGGGGACCGATAAACTCATCTTT.

This clone is judged medium-sized. CDR3 in DNA: TGTGCCTGTGACACCTTGACTGGGGGATACCCCAATAAACTCATCTTT. It translates to CACDTLTGGYPNKLIF. The V gene is TRDV2, the J gene TRDJ1; TRDD3 agrees at 12 bases. Per germline, CDR1 GEAIGNYY and CDR2 EKD. The CDR3 is made up of 16 amino acids. The J segment lost 6 bases and the V segment lost 0 bases, leaving 7 bases of the junction unmatched.

Comment on this clone: TCRdb lists the protein of a much larger clone for this DNA, which differs at residue 6, so this is likely a read error; the protein given here is translated from the DNA itself. The V call is TRDV2, the J call TRDJ1, with 10 bases aligning to TRDD3. The CDR3 consists of 17 residues. Looked up from germline, CDR1 is GEAIGNYY and CDR2 is EKD. J gave up 0 bases and V 0 bases, and 6 bases lay outside the gene matches. CDR3 residues: CACDTAGTGGYTDKLIF. The DNA of the CDR3 is TGTGCCTGTGACACCGCGGGTACTGGGGGATACACCGATAAACTCATCTTT.

The table lists this clone with a few counts. V is TRDV2 and J is TRDJ1; TRDD3 agrees at 8 bases. V dropped 3 bases and J dropped 3; count of bases not matched to a gene: 5. This CDR3 is 14 amino acids long. Germline V lookup: CDR1 GEAIGNYY, CDR2 EKD. The CDR3 loop is CACDRLLGADKLIF. CDR3 in DNA: TGTGCCTGTGACCGGCTACTGGGGGCCGATAAACTCATCTTT.

By share, this clone counts as medium-sized. The genes are TRDV2 and TRDJ1; 9 bases align to TRDD3. Germline CDR1 GEAIGNYY, CDR2 EKD. With 0 bases clipped from V and 3 bases from J, the junction kept 4 bases outside the gene matches. The length of the CDR3 is 15 residues. CDR3 DNA sequence: TGTGCCTGTGACACCGTTGGGGATACGGCCGATAAACTCATCTTT. Translated, it gives CACDTVGDTADKLIF.